A single sample is the source of the 27 T cell receptor beta chains below, sequenced in a study of shared clonotypes between healthy human individuals (dated by TCRdb to 2020 to 2021). Libraries were constructed by the immunoSEQ multiplex PCR assay. TCRdb carries this immuneACCESS record with in-frame sequences only. Its versions omit some clonotypes, under half of them owing to an unresolved V gene in the studies checked, with the rest unexplained. Across this sample there are more than 2 million clones, with 95% seen only once. The ten most abundant clones make up 0.1% to 0.15% of the sample. The specimen was naive CD4+ T cells sorted from blood. The cell subset or site tag for this specimen amounts to: CD45RA+ positively selected. These receptors were collected from a man in his late teens or twenties in good health.

The V gene is TRBV20-1, the J gene TRBJ1-3, with no clear D. V gave up 5 bases and J gave up 4 bases, with 6 bases separating them. Germline lookup yields CDR1 DFQATT and CDR2 SNEGSKA (reference sequence). The CDR3 runs to 11 residues. CDR3 amino acids: CSAWTGNTIYF. The CDR3 coding sequence is TGCAGTGCTTGGACCGGAAACACCATATATTTT.

The V gene is TRBV6-5, the J gene TRBJ2-2; possibly TRBD1 for D (5 bases). The germline CDR1 and CDR2 sequences are MNHEY and SVGAGI. The CDR3 length is 16 residues. Deletions cut 4 bases from V and 2 bases from J, with 14 bases between. CDR3 DNA sequence: TGTGCCAGCAGTTGGATTGACAGCCCAAACACCGGGGAGCTGTTTTTT. This sequence encodes CASSWIDSPNTGELFF.

V usage is TRBV11-3 and J usage is TRBJ2-5, with 9 nucleotides matching TRBD2. V shed 2 bases, J shed 2 bases, and the junction held 6 bases outside the gene matches. CDR3 length equals 16 residues. Germline V gene sequence: CDR1 SGHNT, CDR2 YENEEA. CDR3 protein: CASSLSLAGTQETQYF. CDR3 nucleotide sequence: TGTGCCAGCAGCTTATCCCTAGCGGGAACGCAAGAGACCCAGTACTTC.

The chain has TRBV7-9 and TRBJ1-1, with no clear D. V was cut by 7 bases and J by 1 base, with 7 bases left in between. The CDR3 spans 12 residues. Per germline, CDR1 SEHNR and CDR2 FQNEAQ (reference sequence). Here the CDR3 DNA reads TGTGCCAGCACCAAGACGAACACTGAAGCTTTCTTT. It specifies CASTKTNTEAFF. The full variable domain, its missing parts supplied by reference TRBV7-9 and TRBJ1-1, is DTGVSQNPRHKITKRGQNVTFRCDPISEHNRLYWYRQTLGQGPEFLTYFQNEAQLEKSRLLSDRFSAERPKGSFSTLEIQRTEQGDSAMYLCASTKTNTEAFFGQGTRLTVV.

The rearrangement joins TRBV5-1 to TRBJ2-1; 8 nucleotides line up with TRBD1. Germline V gene sequence: CDR1 SGHRS, CDR2 YFSETQ. Unmatched junction bases numbered 8, after V lost 6 bases and J lost 9 bases. The CDR3 extends over 13 amino acids. The CDR3 DNA sequence: TGCGCCAGCACAGGACAGGGAAACGGTGAGCAGTTCTTC. It encodes CASTGQGNGEQFF.

The chain joins TRBV2 to TRBJ1-2; D is perhaps TRBD1 (5 bases). The CDR3 is 13 amino acids. Per the germline V gene, CDR1 is SNHLY and CDR2 is FYNNEI. V was pared by 7 bases and J by 1 base, with 10 bases between. The CDR3 DNA reads as TGTGCCAGCATGGACACCGATAACTATGGCTACACCTTC. Translated: CASMDTDNYGYTF.

CDR3 DNA: TGTGCCAGCATGAGACAAAGGAATGAAAAACTGTTTTTT. Translation gives CASMRQRNEKLFF. This chain uses TRBV6-1 with TRBJ1-4; D not resolved. Germline CDR1 and CDR2: MNHNS and SASEGT. Trimming stripped 7 bases from V and 5 bases from J, with 11 bases between. This CDR3 has 13 amino acids.

This chain joins TRBV4-3 and TRBJ2-4, with unresolved D. Trimming took 3 bases from V and 3 from J, leaving 12 bases between them. The CDR3 totals 15 residues. Germline lookup yields CDR1 LGHNA and CDR2 YSLEER. In DNA form, the CDR3 reads TGCGCCAGCAGCCAGCACGTAGGGATCAAAAACATTCAGTACTTC. This encodes CASSQHVGIKNIQYF.

The chain uses TRBV6-4 and TRBJ2-7, with TRBD1 matching over 8 bases. Germline CDR1 and CDR2: MRHNA and SNTAGT. The CDR3 spans 16 residues. Trimming took 2 bases from V and 5 from J; bases not matched to a gene: 11. CDR3 region: CASSDPGQGDRDEQYF. The CDR3, as DNA: TGTGCCAGCAGTGACCCAGGACAGGGCGATAGGGACGAGCAGTACTTC.

Of note for this clone: Other nucleotide sequences in the sample specify the same CDR3. V is TRBV2 and J is TRBJ1-1, with D possibly matching TRBD1 (5 bases). Germline loops: CDR1 SNHLY, CDR2 FYNNEI. V was pared by 5 bases and J by 0 bases, with 7 bases between. The CDR3 runs to 13 residues. CDR3: CASSRGVNTEAFF. The DNA of the CDR3 is TGTGCCAGCAGTCGGGGGGTGAACACTGAAGCTTTCTTT.

This chain connects TRBV27 to TRBJ1-2; D unresolved. V was trimmed by 3 bases and J by 2 bases, leaving 10 bases between them. Germline lookup yields CDR1 MNHEY and CDR2 SMNVEV (reference sequence). There are 14 residues in the CDR3. Here the CDR3 reads CASSFLTLNYGYTF. The CDR3 nucleotides are TGTGCCAGCAGTTTTCTTACACTAAACTATGGCTACACCTTC.

V is TRBV5-4 and J is TRBJ2-3, with 10 bases lining up with TRBD2. Germline values: CDR1 SGHNT, CDR2 YYREEE (reference sequence). V dropped 4 bases and J dropped 4; count of bases not matched to a gene: 12. The CDR3 is made up of 17 amino acids. The CDR3 DNA reads TGTGCCAGCAGCGACCCCCGAGCGGGGGGGCTTCCAGATACGCAGTATTTT. Residues: CASSDPRAGGLPDTQYF. The entire variable domain, with the rest obtained from reference TRBV5-4 and TRBJ2-3, is as follows: ETGVTQSPTHLIKTRGQQVTLRCSSQSGHNTVSWYQQALGQGPQFIFQYYREEENGRGNFPPRFSGLQFPNYSSELNVNALELDDSALYLCASSDPRAGGLPDTQYFGPGTRLTVL.

The chain employs TRBV10-2 and TRBJ1-1; maybe TRBD1 (5 bases). V was trimmed by 6 bases and J by 1 base, leaving 9 bases between them. Germline V lookup: CDR1 WSHSY, CDR2 SAAADI. This CDR3 contains 13 residues. CDR3 nucleotides: TGCGCCAGCAGAGAGACAGAGAACACTGAAGCTTTCTTT. This sequence encodes CASRETENTEAFF.

The chain joins TRBV28 to TRBJ2-7; 7 bases fit TRBD1. The CDR3 covers 15 residues. V shed 2 bases, J shed 2 bases, and the junction held 6 bases outside the gene matches. CDR1 is MDHEN and CDR2 is SYDVKM in the germline V gene. CDR3 region: CASSLQGVPPYEQYF. The CDR3 bases are TGTGCCAGCAGTTTACAGGGGGTCCCCCCCTACGAGCAGTACTTC.

The chain has TRBV5-6 and TRBJ1-6; the match to TRBD1 covers 9 bases. With 2 bases clipped from V and 7 bases from J, the junction kept 4 bases outside the gene matches. This CDR3 contains 15 residues. Germline CDR1 is SGHDT and CDR2 is YYEEEE. CDR3 in amino acids: CASSFGTGLNSPLHF. CDR3 bases: TGTGCCAGCAGCTTCGGGACAGGGCTGAATTCACCCCTCCACTTT.

The count of this clone is one. The chain carries TRBV12-5 and TRBJ2-3, with 15 positions matching TRBD2. There are 17 residues in the CDR3. The V and J ends lost 6 bases and 2 bases, in that order; junction bases with no gene match: 6. CDR1 is LGHNT and CDR2 is FRNRAP in the germline V gene. CDR3: CASGEGTSGRSTDTQYF. The DNA for the CDR3 is TGTGCTAGTGGGGAGGGGACTAGCGGGAGGTCCACAGATACGCAGTATTTT. The full variable domain, its missing parts supplied by reference TRBV12-5 and TRBJ2-3, is DARVTQTPRHKVTEMGQEVTMRCQPILGHNTVFWYRQTMMQGLELLAYFRNRAPLDDSGMPKDRFSAEMPDATLATLKIQPSEPRDSAVYFCASGEGTSGRSTDTQYFGPGTRLTVL.

The V call is TRBV28, the J call TRBJ1-5, with D hard to call. Trimming shortened V by 6 bases and J by 5 bases, and 17 bases separated the two germline ends. The CDR3 totals 15 residues. Germline V gene data show CDR1 as MDHEN and CDR2 as SYDVKM. DNA of the CDR3: TGTGCCAGCAGCCCCGGCCGGGGATGGGATCAGCCCCAGCATTTT. It encodes CASSPGRGWDQPQHF.

This clone was observed a few times. CDR3 bases: TGTGCCAGCAGCGATAGGACAGGGTTCATCACCGGGGAGCTGTTTTTT. It codes for CASSDRTGFITGELFF. The V gene is TRBV7-9, the J gene TRBJ2-2; 8 bases map to TRBD1. Germline lookup yields CDR1 SEHNR and CDR2 FQNEAQ (reference sequence). The CDR3 runs to 16 residues. V dropped 5 bases and J dropped 4; count of bases not matched to a gene: 9. The variable domain in full, with the rest retrieved from reference TRBV7-9 and TRBJ2-2, is DTGVSQNPRHKITKRGQNVTFRCDPISEHNRLYWYRQTLGQGPEFLTYFQNEAQLEKSRLLSDRFSAERPKGSFSTLEIQRTEQGDSAMYLCASSDRTGFITGELFFGEGSRLTVL.

The CDR3, as DNA: TGTGCCGGGGGAGCGTGGAACACCGGGGAGCTGTTTTTT. This codes for CAGGAWNTGELFF. The J gene is TRBJ2-2, the V gene TRBV6-5, with D possibly being TRBD1 or TRBD2 (5 bases each). The germline V gene encodes CDR1 MNHEY and CDR2 SVGAGI. V shed 11 bases and J shed 1 base, with 11 bases lying between them. The CDR3 is 13 residues long.

The rearrangement joins TRBV5-6 to TRBJ1-5; TRBD1 agrees at 7 bases. V dropped 4 bases and J dropped 4; count of bases not matched to a gene: 8. The CDR3 runs to 15 residues. Germline CDR1 and CDR2: SGHDT and YYEEEE. CDR3 bases: TGTGCCAGCAGCCCCTTAGGGGGCCTTAATCAGCCCCAGCATTTT. Protein: CASSPLGGLNQPQHF. Combining the CDR3 with reference TRBV5-6 and TRBJ1-5 gives the whole variable domain DAGVTQSPTHLIKTRGQQVTLRCSPKSGHDTVSWYQQALGQGPQFIFQYYEEEERQRGNFPDRFSGHQFPNYSSELNVNALLLGDSALYLCASSPLGGLNQPQHFGDGTRLSIL.

The V call is TRBV10-3, the J call TRBJ2-1; no definite D call. V was cut by 2 bases and J by 1 base, with 6 bases left in between. Germline CDR1 reads ENHRY; CDR2 reads SYGVKD. This CDR3 comprises 14 residues. CDR3 bases: TGTGCCATCAGTGAGCTCTTATCCTACAATGAGCAGTTCTTC. This sequence encodes CAISELLSYNEQFF.

This chain links TRBV11-2 with TRBJ2-3; D might be TRBD2 (5 bases). Germline CDR1 SGHAT, CDR2 FQNNGV. Between the trimmed V and J ends, which lost 0 bases and 5 bases, there was a span of 12 bases. This CDR3 comprises 15 residues. CDR3 in DNA: TGTGCCAGCAGCTTAGACGGACCCCGGGGAGATACGCAGTATTTT. It translates to CASSLDGPRGDTQYF. The full variable domain, rest sourced from reference TRBV11-2 and TRBJ2-3, is EAGVAQSPRYKIIEKRQSVAFWCNPISGHATLYWYQQILGQGPKLLIQFQNNGVVDDSQLPKDRFSAERLKGVDSTLKIQPAKLEDSAVYLCASSLDGPRGDTQYFGPGTRLTVL.

The genes are TRBV7-2 and TRBJ1-2; the match to TRBD1 covers 10 bases. This CDR3 contains 17 residues. V shed 5 bases, J shed 3 bases, and the junction held 12 bases outside the gene matches. Per germline, CDR1 SGHTA and CDR2 FQGNSA. The CDR3 DNA is TGTGCCAGCAGCAGAGATTTTAGGACAGGGGGAGACTATGGCTACACCTTC. It specifies CASSRDFRTGGDYGYTF.

This sequence joins TRBV7-9 and TRBJ1-1; no firm D call. The ends were cut back, 10 bases at V and 5 bases at J, with 20 bases in the middle. This CDR3 region has 14 residues. Per the germline V gene, CDR1 is SEHNR and CDR2 is FQNEAQ (reference sequence). CDR3 amino acids: CATKGQEAATEAFF. In nucleotides, the CDR3 is TGTGCCACCAAAGGCCAGGAAGCGGCAACTGAAGCTTTCTTT.

The chain recombines TRBV27 with TRBJ2-7, with D perhaps TRBD1 or TRBD2 (5 bases each). Trimming took 4 bases from V and 0 from J, leaving 16 bases between them. Germline V CDR1 and CDR2: MNHEY, SMNVEV (reference sequence). CDR3 length equals 16 residues. CDR3 DNA: TGTGCCAGCAGTTCGCCCCGGGACCAGGGCTCCTACGAGCAGTACTTC. This sequence encodes CASSSPRDQGSYEQYF.

This clone occurred once. V gene TRBV7-2 combines with J gene TRBJ1-5, with a possible D match to TRBD1 (5 bases). This CDR3 region has 15 residues. Germline V CDR1 and CDR2: SGHTA, FQGNSA. The V end was cut by 4 bases, the J end by 5 bases, with 15 bases between. The CDR3 DNA sequence: TGTGCCAGCAGCTCCTTCAACGGGGCTTATCAGCCCCAGCATTTT. Amino acids: CASSSFNGAYQPQHF.

This chain links TRBV30 with TRBJ1-5; the D is unclear. Trimming pared 0 bases from V and 9 bases from J, leaving 6 bases between. CDR1 GTSNPN and CDR2 SVGIG come from the germline V gene (reference sequence). This CDR3 spans 11 amino acids. The CDR3 spells CAWSVEGPQHF. The DNA of the CDR3 is TGTGCCTGGAGTGTGGAGGGGCCCCAGCATTTT.